The 12 T cell receptor beta chains reported below all come from one sample, sequenced in a study of cytomegalovirus exposure and HLA in healthy donors. This PCR relied on a set of 60 Vbeta primers and 13 Jbeta primers. TCRdb keeps only in-frame clones here, not all; method: immunoSEQ multiplex PCR. The table shows around 130,000 clones, with about three quarters occurring only once. The specimen sequenced was PBMCs. The origin of the receptors is a man between 40 and 49 years old in good health and CMV-seronegative.

The chain couples TRBV29-1 to TRBJ2-7; 10 nucleotides line up with TRBD1. Trimming cost V 4 bases and J 6 bases; bases outside gene matches: 6. The CDR3 is 13 amino acids. Per germline, CDR1 SQVTM and CDR2 ANQGSEA. The chain's CDR3 is CSVAGTGDGEQYF. Here the CDR3 DNA reads TGCAGCGTTGCCGGGACAGGGGATGGCGAGCAGTACTTC.

V is TRBV19 and J is TRBJ2-2; 7 nucleotides agree with TRBD2. The CDR3 loop spans 14 amino acids. Germline trimming cut 4 bases from V and 3 bases from J; bases unmatched to any gene: 2. Germline CDR1 reads LNHDA; CDR2 reads SQIVND (reference sequence). CDR3 loop: CASSTSGDTGELFF. DNA for the CDR3: TGTGCCAGTAGTACTAGCGGAGACACCGGGGAGCTGTTTTTT.

This sequence joins TRBV9 and TRBJ2-7; D is unresolved. Germline V gene lookup returns CDR1 SGDLS and CDR2 YYNGEE. V was shortened by 3 bases and J by 7 bases, with 11 bases between the two germline ends. CDR3 size: 12 residues. The CDR3 loop reads CASSDDSREQYF. The CDR3 DNA is TGTGCCAGCAGCGATGATAGTCGTGAGCAGTACTTC.

The V gene is TRBV5-6, the J gene TRBJ2-3, with D unclear. The germline gives CDR1 SGHDT, CDR2 YYEEEE. Trimming left V 2 bases short and J 0 bases short, with 16 bases between. This CDR3 is 17 amino acids long. For the CDR3, the DNA is TGTGCCAGCAGCTTCCTTAAACTGGAGTTTAGCACAGATACGCAGTATTTT. This translates into CASSFLKLEFSTDTQYF. The complete variable domain, with remaining parts taken from reference TRBV5-6 and TRBJ2-3, reads DAGVTQSPTHLIKTRGQQVTLRCSPKSGHDTVSWYQQALGQGPQFIFQYYEEEERQRGNFPDRFSGHQFPNYSSELNVNALLLGDSALYLCASSFLKLEFSTDTQYFGPGTRLTVL.

The chain employs TRBV29-1 and TRBJ2-2; D remains unclear. The CDR3 contains 14 residues. Germline CDR1 SQVTM, CDR2 ANQGSEA. Trimming shortened V by 4 bases and J by 3 bases, and 12 bases separated the two germline ends. The CDR3 DNA sequence: TGCAGCGTTGGTTTACTCGCGGACACCGGGGAGCTGTTTTTT. This codes for CSVGLLADTGELFF.

V gene TRBV12-5 combines with J gene TRBJ2-3; D is possibly TRBD2 (5 bases). Germline-derived CDR1 and CDR2 are LGHNT and FRNRAP. This CDR3 has 15 amino acids. V lost 2 bases, J lost 1 base, and 10 bases lay in between. CDR3 sequence reads: CASGLRDYGTDTQYF. CDR3 DNA: TGTGCTAGTGGTTTGCGAGACTATGGCACAGATACGCAGTATTTT.

The J gene is TRBJ1-2, the V gene TRBV5-8; D is unresolved. The CDR3 covers 15 residues. The ends were cut back, 0 bases at V and 4 bases at J, with 13 bases in the middle. The germline V gene encodes CDR1 SGHTS and CDR2 YDEGEE. The CDR3 sequence is CASSLDPGYGYGYTF. CDR3 DNA: TGTGCCAGCAGCTTGGATCCAGGTTATGGCTATGGCTACACCTTC.

The chain combines TRBV29-1 with TRBJ1-1, with D maybe TRBD1 (6 bases). This CDR3 has 15 amino acids. Trimming left V 0 bases short and J 4 bases short, with 15 bases between. Looked up from germline, CDR1 is SQVTM and CDR2 is ANQGSEA. DNA for the CDR3: TGCAGCGTTGAAGATTTTCTACGCAGGGGCACTGAAGCTTTCTTT. Translating gives CSVEDFLRRGTEAFF.

The chain employs TRBV28 and TRBJ1-1; perhaps TRBD1 as D (6 bases). The V gene lost 2 bases and the J gene lost 0 bases, with 10 bases spanning the gap. The CDR3 has 15 residues. Germline lookup yields CDR1 MDHEN and CDR2 SYDVKM. In DNA form, the CDR3 reads TGTGCCAGCAGTTTACGGGGGGCGATGAACACTGAAGCTTTCTTT. This sequence encodes CASSLRGAMNTEAFF.

The rearrangement joins TRBV19 to TRBJ2-2, with D possibly being TRBD1 (5 bases). V lost 5 bases to trimming and J lost 4 bases, with 14 bases between them. CDR1 LNHDA and CDR2 SQIVND come from the germline V gene (reference sequence). The CDR3 runs to 15 residues. This CDR3 is CASSHQGQVTGELFF. CDR3 DNA: TGTGCCAGTAGTCACCAGGGTCAAGTCACCGGGGAGCTGTTTTTT.

V is TRBV6-1 and J is TRBJ1-5; D gene uncertain. Germline V gene sequence: CDR1 MNHNS, CDR2 SASEGT. With 2 bases removed from V and 2 bases from J, the gap between germline ends came to 13 bases. CDR3 size: 16 residues. The CDR3 nucleotides are TGTGCCAGCAGTGAACGGGTAGGGAGGGGCAATCAGCCCCAGCATTTT. Its protein product is CASSERVGRGNQPQHF.

Notes on this clone: Other DNA sequences of this sample code for an identical CDR3. The rearrangement links TRBV28 to TRBJ2-1, with D possibly matching TRBD2 (6 bases). This CDR3 has 16 amino acids. Germline CDR1 and CDR2: MDHEN and SYDVKM. V lost 2 bases to trimming and J lost 1 base, with 12 bases between them. CDR3 sequence: CASSLTGTSSYNEQFF. CDR3 nucleotides: TGTGCCAGCAGTTTAACCGGGACTTCATCCTACAATGAGCAGTTCTTC.